A single sample is the source of the 5 T cell receptor beta chains below, sequenced in a study of T cell repertoires in cytomegalovirus infection. TCRdb analysed the reads with MiXCR anew, one entry per CDR3 protein. The sample comprises 450,000 to 550,000 distinct CDR3 sequences, about 17% of which are singletons, and roughly a quarter rests with the top ten. Sequenced: CD8+ T cells from PBMCs. The source of these receptors is a human donor in good health (CMV status not recorded). Some clones in this sample may be carry-over from other donors' samples.

This clonotype was counted ten times or more. The gene calls are TRBV6-1 and TRBJ1-3; a possible D gene is TRBD1 (5 bases). Germline loops: CDR1 MNHNS, CDR2 SASEGT. The CDR3 extends over 16 amino acids. V lost 1 base to trimming and J lost 4 bases, with 14 bases between them. CDR3 nucleotide sequence: TGTGCCAGCAGTGAAGGAGCGGGGGGTACGGGAAACACCATATATTTT. Protein: CASSEGAGGTGNTIYF.

This clonotype was observed a handful of times. V and J are TRBV5-1 and TRBJ2-1; possible D gene TRBD2, 5 bases. The CDR3 has 15 residues. Germline lookup yields CDR1 SGHRS and CDR2 YFSETQ. V lost 0 bases and J lost 4, with 11 bases in between. The CDR3 sequence is CASSLGAGPYNEQFF. The CDR3 region has the DNA TGCGCCAGCAGCTTGGGGGCGGGCCCTTACAATGAGCAGTTCTTC.

In regard to this clonotype: A much more abundant neighbour one base away suggests this may be a read error. The chain uses TRBV27 and TRBJ2-2; TRBD1 matches at 7 bases. This CDR3 spans 17 amino acids. Germline lookup yields CDR1 MNHEY and CDR2 SMNVEV (reference sequence). V shed 2 bases and J 0 bases; nucleotides not matched to a gene: 6. The CDR3 here is CASSLPVTGANTGELFF. The CDR3, as DNA: TGTGCCAGCAGTTTACCCGTTACAGGGGCGAACACCGGGGAGCTGTTTTTT.

Comment on this clonotype: A read error is likely, as this CDR3 ends without the conserved phenylalanine or tryptophan. This sequence joins TRBV4-1 and TRBJ2-1; TRBD2 agrees at 9 bases. After removal of 0 bases from V and 7 bases from J, the junction contained 10 bases not matched to a gene. Germline CDR1 and CDR2: MGHRA and YSYEKL. The CDR3 runs to 17 residues. CDR3 loop: CASSQEGAAGGFNEQFL. The CDR3 DNA sequence: TGCGCCAGCAGCCAAGAAGGGGCAGCGGGAGGTTTTAATGAGCAGTTCTTA.

This clonotype has at least ten counts. The V gene is TRBV11-1, the J gene TRBJ2-5; TRBD1 matches 7 bases. Germline V gene lookup returns CDR1 SGHAT and CDR2 FQDESV (reference sequence). The CDR3 is 16 residues long. V was clipped by 1 base and J by 3 bases; unmatched bases: 8. The CDR3 sequence is CASSLDPYRGEETQYF. In nucleotides, the CDR3 is TGTGCCAGCAGCTTAGACCCCTACAGGGGAGAAGAGACCCAGTACTTC.